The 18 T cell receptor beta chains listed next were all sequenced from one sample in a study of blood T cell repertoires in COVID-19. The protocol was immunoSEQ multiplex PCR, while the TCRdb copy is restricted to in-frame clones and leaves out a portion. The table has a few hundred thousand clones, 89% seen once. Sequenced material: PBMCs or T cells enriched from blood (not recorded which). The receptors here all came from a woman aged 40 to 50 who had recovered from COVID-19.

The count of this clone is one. This chain's CDR3 is CASSGSSGYSPLHF. In DNA, the CDR3 is TGTGCCAGCAGTGGATCATCAGGGTATTCACCCCTCCACTTT. The chain combines TRBV2 with TRBJ1-6, with D possibly being TRBD1 (5 bases). The CDR3 consists of 14 residues. The V end was cut by 4 bases, the J end by 8 bases, with 12 bases between. Germline lookup yields CDR1 SNHLY and CDR2 FYNNEI.

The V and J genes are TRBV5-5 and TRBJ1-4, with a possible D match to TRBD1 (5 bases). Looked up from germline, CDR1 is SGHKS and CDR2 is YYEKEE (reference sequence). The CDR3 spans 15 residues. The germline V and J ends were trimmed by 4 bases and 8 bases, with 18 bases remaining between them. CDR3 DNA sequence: TGTGCCAGCAGCGTCGGTCAGGGTAACCAAGAAAAACTGTTTTTT. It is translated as CASSVGQGNQEKLFF.

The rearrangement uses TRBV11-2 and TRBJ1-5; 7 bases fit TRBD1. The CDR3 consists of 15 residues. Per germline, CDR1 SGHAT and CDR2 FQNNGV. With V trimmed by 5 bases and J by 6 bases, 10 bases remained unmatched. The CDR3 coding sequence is TGTGCCAGCAGCATGGTAGGGGGCAACAGTCAGCCCCAGCATTTT. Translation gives CASSMVGGNSQPQHF.

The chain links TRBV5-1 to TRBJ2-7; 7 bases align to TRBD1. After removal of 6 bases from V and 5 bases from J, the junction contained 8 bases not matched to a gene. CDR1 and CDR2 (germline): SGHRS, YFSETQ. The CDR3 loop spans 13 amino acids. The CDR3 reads CASTKGAKNEQYF. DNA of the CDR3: TGCGCCAGCACGAAGGGGGCGAAAAACGAGCAGTACTTC. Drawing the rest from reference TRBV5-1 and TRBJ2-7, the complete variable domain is KAGVTQTPRYLIKTRGQQVTLSCSPISGHRSVSWYQQTPGQGLQFLFEYFSETQRNKGNFPGRFSGRQFSNSRSEMNVSTLELGDSALYLCASTKGAKNEQYFGPGTRLTVT.

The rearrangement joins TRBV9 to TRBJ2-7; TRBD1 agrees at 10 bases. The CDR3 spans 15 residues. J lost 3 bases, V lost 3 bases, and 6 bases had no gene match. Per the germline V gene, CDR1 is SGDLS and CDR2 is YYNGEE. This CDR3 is CASSADRGIIYEQYF. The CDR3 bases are TGTGCCAGCAGCGCGGACAGGGGGATTATCTACGAGCAGTACTTC.

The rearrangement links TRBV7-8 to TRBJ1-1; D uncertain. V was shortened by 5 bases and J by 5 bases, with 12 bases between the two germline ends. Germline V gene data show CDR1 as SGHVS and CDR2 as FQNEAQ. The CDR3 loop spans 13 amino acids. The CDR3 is CASSPRLETEAFF. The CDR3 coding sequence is TGTGCCAGCAGCCCCCGGCTGGAGACTGAAGCTTTCTTT.

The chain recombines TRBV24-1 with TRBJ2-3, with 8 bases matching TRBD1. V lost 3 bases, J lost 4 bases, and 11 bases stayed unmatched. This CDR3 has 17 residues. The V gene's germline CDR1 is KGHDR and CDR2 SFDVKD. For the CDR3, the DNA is TGTGCCACCAGTGATAAATGGGGCAGGGGGCCGGCAGATACGCAGTATTTT. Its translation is CATSDKWGRGPADTQYF.

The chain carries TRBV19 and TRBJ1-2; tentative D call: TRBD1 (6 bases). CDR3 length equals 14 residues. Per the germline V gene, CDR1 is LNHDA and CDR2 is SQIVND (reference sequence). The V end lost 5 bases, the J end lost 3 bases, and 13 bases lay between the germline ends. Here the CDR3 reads CASSSQGSDYGYTF. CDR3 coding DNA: TGTGCCAGTAGTTCTCAGGGGTCGGACTATGGCTACACCTTC.

The CDR3, as DNA: TGTGCCAGCAGTTTTGGCAGGGGGAATGAAAAACTGTTTTTT. The encoded protein is CASSFGRGNEKLFF. The chain uses TRBV27 and TRBJ1-4; 7 bases are shared with TRBD1. Per germline, CDR1 MNHEY and CDR2 SMNVEV (reference sequence). The CDR3 is 14 residues long. V was pared by 3 bases and J by 5 bases, with 3 bases of the junction left unmatched.

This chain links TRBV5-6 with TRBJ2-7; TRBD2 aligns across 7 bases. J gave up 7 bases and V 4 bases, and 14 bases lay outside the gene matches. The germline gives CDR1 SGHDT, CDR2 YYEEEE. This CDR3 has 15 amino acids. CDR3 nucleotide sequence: TGTGCCAGCAGCCCAGGACTAGTCCCGGGGAGGGAGCAGTACTTC. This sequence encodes CASSPGLVPGREQYF. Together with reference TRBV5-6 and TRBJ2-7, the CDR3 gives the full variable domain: DAGVTQSPTHLIKTRGQQVTLRCSPKSGHDTVSWYQQALGQGPQFIFQYYEEEERQRGNFPDRFSGHQFPNYSSELNVNALLLGDSALYLCASSPGLVPGREQYFGPGTRLTVT.

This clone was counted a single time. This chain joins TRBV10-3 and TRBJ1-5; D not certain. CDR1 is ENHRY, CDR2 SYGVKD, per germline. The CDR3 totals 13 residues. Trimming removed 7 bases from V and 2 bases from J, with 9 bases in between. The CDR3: CAIKGARNQPQHF. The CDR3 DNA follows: TGTGCCATCAAAGGAGCACGCAATCAGCCCCAGCATTTT.

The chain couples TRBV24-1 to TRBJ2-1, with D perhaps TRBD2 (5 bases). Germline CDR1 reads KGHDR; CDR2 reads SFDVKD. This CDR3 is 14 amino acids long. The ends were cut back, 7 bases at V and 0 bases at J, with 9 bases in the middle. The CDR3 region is CATSGVSSYNEQFF. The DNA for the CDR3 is TGTGCCACCAGCGGGGTTAGCTCCTACAATGAGCAGTTCTTC.

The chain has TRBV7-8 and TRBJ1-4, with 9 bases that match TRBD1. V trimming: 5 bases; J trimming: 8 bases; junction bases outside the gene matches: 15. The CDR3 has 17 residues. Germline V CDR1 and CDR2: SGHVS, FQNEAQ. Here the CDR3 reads CASSPKGTGQGREKLFF. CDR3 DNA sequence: TGTGCCAGCAGCCCTAAAGGCACGGGACAGGGAAGGGAAAAACTGTTTTTT.

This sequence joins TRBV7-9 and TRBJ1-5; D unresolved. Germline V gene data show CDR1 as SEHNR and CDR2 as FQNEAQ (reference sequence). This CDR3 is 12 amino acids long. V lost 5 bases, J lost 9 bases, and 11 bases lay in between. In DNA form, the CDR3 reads TGTGCCAGCAGCAGCTTGGTATCGCCCCAGCATTTT. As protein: CASSSLVSPQHF.

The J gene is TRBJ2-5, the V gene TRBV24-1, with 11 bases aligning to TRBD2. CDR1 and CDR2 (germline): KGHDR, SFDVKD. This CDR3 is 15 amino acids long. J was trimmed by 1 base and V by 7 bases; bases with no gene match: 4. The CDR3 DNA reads TGTGCCACCAGCAGTAGCGGGAGGGCCCAAGAGACCCAGTACTTC. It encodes CATSSSGRAQETQYF.

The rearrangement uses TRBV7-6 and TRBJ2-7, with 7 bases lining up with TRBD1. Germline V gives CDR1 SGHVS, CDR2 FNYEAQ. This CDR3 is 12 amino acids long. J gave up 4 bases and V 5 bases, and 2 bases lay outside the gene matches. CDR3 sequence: CASSETGYEQYF. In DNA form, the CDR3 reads TGTGCCAGCAGCGAGACAGGGTACGAGCAGTACTTC.

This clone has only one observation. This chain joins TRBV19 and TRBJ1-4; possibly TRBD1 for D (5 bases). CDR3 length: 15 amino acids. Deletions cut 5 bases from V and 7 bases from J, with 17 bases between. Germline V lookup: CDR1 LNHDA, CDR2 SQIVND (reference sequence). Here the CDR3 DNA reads TGTGCCAGTAGTTGGACAAACGTCGTCGGTGAAAAACTGTTTTTT. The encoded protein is CASSWTNVVGEKLFF.

As DNA, the CDR3 is TGTGCCATCAGAGATCCGACTAGCCCGAGTGAGCAGTTCTTC. This sequence encodes CAIRDPTSPSEQFF. V usage is TRBV10-3 and J usage is TRBJ2-1; 7 bases align to TRBD2. Germline CDR1 reads ENHRY; CDR2 reads SYGVKD. CDR3 length: 14 residues. V shed 6 bases and J 9 bases; nucleotides not matched to a gene: 11.